The clone carrying this TCR beta chain has only a few counts. V was clipped by 6 bases and J by 8 bases; unmatched bases: 7. This CDR3 has 14 amino acids. The germline gives CDR1 MNHEY, CDR2 SVGAGI. This specimen belongs to a study of T cells after yellow fever vaccination. TCRdb ran MiXCR on the 5' RACE reads and lists one entry per CDR3 protein. The sample yields under 400,000 distinct CDR3 sequences, about an eighth seen once. The TCR sequence derives from a man aged 18 to 29 who received the YFV17D yellow fever vaccine. Material: CD4+ T cells sorted from PBMCs, obtained 15 days after the yellow fever booster vaccination. The V call is TRBV6-5, the J call TRBJ2-1, with 10 bases identical to TRBD1. The CDR3 DNA reads as TGTGCCAGCAGCCCCGGACAGGGGGTACATGAGCAGTTCTTC. Translation gives CASSPGQGVHEQFF.